This passage covers 26 T cell receptor beta chains from one sample sequenced in a study of blood T cells in healthy people across ages. Alongside a J-beta primer mix, a sample-barcoded 5' primer served in a second PCR lasting about 6 to 12 cycles. MiXCR, applied by TCRdb to the 5' RACE reads, yields one record per CDR3 protein. The sample lists about 800,000 distinct CDR3 sequences; about 25% were seen once. These data also featured in a second study, about T cells of mothers and their children.

The sample taken for sequencing was blood. These receptors all come from a boy aged 5-17 years in good health.

V gene TRBV12-3 or TRBV12-4 combines with J gene TRBJ2-5, with TRBD2 matching 9 bases. CDR3 length equals 15 residues. Losses at the gene ends were 1 base for V and 3 bases for J; bases not matched to a gene: 3. The DNA of the CDR3 is TGTGCCAGCAGTTTAGTGGCTAGCGGGAAAGAGACCCAGTACTTC. Translated, it gives CASSLVASGKETQYF.

The J gene is TRBJ1-2, the V gene TRBV4-3, with 7 bases aligning to TRBD1. This CDR3 contains 15 residues. J gave up 7 bases and V 0 bases, and 8 bases lay outside the gene matches. The V gene's germline CDR1 is LGHNA and CDR2 YSLEER. CDR3 loop: CASSQDGGGRGGYTF. The CDR3 region has the DNA TGCGCCAGCAGCCAAGATGGAGGGGGCAGGGGTGGCTACACCTTC.

The sample holds a few counts of this clonotype. The chain links TRBV6-6 to TRBJ1-4; D gene uncertain. There are 14 residues in the CDR3. The V and J ends lost 4 bases and 4 bases respectively, with 10 bases between them. Germline CDR1 is MNHNY and CDR2 is SVGAGI (reference sequence). CDR3 residues: CASSSFEVNEKLFF. The CDR3 DNA reads as TGTGCCAGCAGTTCTTTCGAGGTTAATGAAAAACTGTTTTTT.

This chain links TRBV29-1 with TRBJ2-2; 7 bases align to TRBD1. The germline V gene has CDR1 SQVTM and CDR2 ANQGSEA. Losses at the gene ends were 4 bases for V and 5 bases for J; bases not matched to a gene: 7. The CDR3 consists of 14 residues. The CDR3 reads CSVGGTATTGELFF. In DNA, the CDR3 is TGCAGCGTTGGAGGGACAGCCACAACCGGGGAGCTGTTTTTT.

This chain links TRBV9 with TRBJ2-3; the match to TRBD2 covers 8 bases. The CDR3 is 15 residues long. Germline V gene sequence: CDR1 SGDLS, CDR2 YYNGEE. The V and J ends lost 3 bases and 2 bases, in that order; junction bases with no gene match: 5. The CDR3 DNA is TGTGCCAGCAGCGCAGCGGGGGATTTCACAGATACGCAGTATTTT. Residues: CASSAAGDFTDTQYF.

This clonotype appeared a few times. The chain carries TRBV27 and TRBJ2-1; TRBD2 agrees at 14 bases. Germline CDR1 is MNHEY and CDR2 is SMNVEV (reference sequence). V lost 5 bases to trimming and J lost 5 bases; unmatched junction nucleotides: 8. The CDR3 contains 17 residues. The CDR3 DNA follows: TGTGCCAGCAGTCCGAACCCGGGACTAGCGGGAGACAATGAGCAGTTCTTC. It encodes CASSPNPGLAGDNEQFF.

V is TRBV28 and J is TRBJ2-5; 11 nucleotides line up with TRBD2. The germline CDR1 and CDR2 sequences are MDHEN and SYDVKM. The CDR3 consists of 16 residues. V gave up 6 bases and J gave up 3 bases; unmatched junction bases: 9. The DNA of the CDR3 is TGTGCCAGCAGAATAGCGGGAGGGCCGATCGAAGAGACCCAGTACTTC. Translated: CASRIAGGPIEETQYF.

This clonotype has ten or more counts. The genes are TRBV6-5 and TRBJ2-1; D is possibly TRBD1 (6 bases). Germline V CDR1 and CDR2: MNHEY, SVGAGI. This CDR3 has 13 amino acids. V lost 9 bases and J lost 0, with 9 bases in between. The CDR3 coding sequence is TGTGCCAGTTGGACAGACTCCTACAATGAGCAGTTCTTC. It translates to CASWTDSYNEQFF.

This clonotype has ten or more counts. The chain is built from TRBV11-1 and TRBJ2-7; 8 bases match TRBD1. The CDR3 sequence is 16 residues long. V lost 2 bases and J lost 5; bases outside the gene matches: 11. The germline V gene encodes CDR1 SGHAT and CDR2 FQDESV (reference sequence). The CDR3 nucleotides are TGTGCCAGCAGCTTAAGAGAAGGGGACAGGAAGAACGAGCAGTACTTC. This gives the protein CASSLREGDRKNEQYF.

V usage is TRBV21-1 and J usage is TRBJ1-2; the D call in the table, TRBD1, was not verified against the DNA. TRBV21-1 is a pseudogene segment. The CDR3 sequence is 16 residues long. The DNA of the CDR3 is TGTGCCAACAGCAAAAGGCAACACCCTGAGATCAATGGCTACACCTTC. Protein product: CANSKRQHPEINGYTF.

The chain combines TRBV28 with TRBJ2-7, with 7 nucleotides matching TRBD1. The V gene end was trimmed by 6 bases and the J gene end by 1 base; junction bases not matched to a gene: 9. The length of the CDR3 is 15 residues. Germline V gives CDR1 MDHEN, CDR2 SYDVKM. The CDR3 loop is CASSPRGLRSYEQYF. The CDR3 nucleotides are TGTGCCAGCAGCCCAAGGGGGCTCCGGTCCTACGAGCAGTACTTC.

This clonotype was counted a few times. CDR3 loop: CSAPRGGPNQPQHF. The CDR3 DNA reads as TGCAGTGCTCCCCGAGGGGGCCCCAATCAGCCCCAGCATTTT. The chain joins TRBV20-1 to TRBJ1-5; 7 nucleotides agree with TRBD1. The CDR3 is 14 amino acids. The germline CDR1 and CDR2 sequences are DFQATT and SNEGSKA (reference sequence). V was clipped by 5 bases and J by 3 bases; unmatched bases: 7.

This clonotype was seen more than once but under ten times. The chain joins TRBV6-2 or TRBV6-3 to TRBJ2-7, with 8 bases lining up with TRBD1. CDR3 length: 17 amino acids. J gave up 2 bases and V 0 bases, and 9 bases lay outside the gene matches. Germline loops: CDR1 MNHEY, CDR2 SVGEGT. This chain's CDR3 is CASSYSMQGAGTYEQYF. CDR3 bases: TGTGCCAGCAGTTACTCGATGCAGGGGGCTGGGACCTACGAGCAGTACTTC.

This chain uses TRBV18 with TRBJ2-1; a weak D match, TRBD2 (6 bases). The J call is doubtful: the DNA matches TRBJ2-7 better. Germline V lookup: CDR1 KGHSH, CDR2 LQKENI. The CDR3 has 12 amino acids. The CDR3 region has the DNA TGTGCCAGCTCGACGGGGGTTGGGGAGCAGTACTTC. It translates to CASSTGVGEQYF.

This clonotype was counted only a few times. The genes are TRBV7-3 and TRBJ2-1; no clear D gene. V lost 1 base and J 6 bases, leaving 16 bases between the germline ends. The germline V gene encodes CDR1 SGHTA and CDR2 FQGTGA. The CDR3 spans 16 residues. In DNA form, the CDR3 reads TGTGCCAGCAGCTTAATTGTTCCTAGTGGCATCAATGAGCAGTTCTTC. It encodes CASSLIVPSGINEQFF.

As regards this clonotype: The junction differs from germline at one of its ends, possibly a read error. The chain links TRBV12-3 or TRBV12-4 to TRBJ2-5; 7 bases fit TRBD1. The CDR3 has 13 residues. CDR3 DNA: TGTGCCAGCAGTTCGGGACAGTTGGGAAAGGAGTTCTTC. Residues: CASSSGQLGKEFF.

This clonotype was seen a handful of times. The CDR3 protein is CASGDSLRGYGYTF. Here the CDR3 DNA reads TGTGCCAGCGGGGACAGCTTACGTGGCTATGGCTACACCTTC. The chain carries TRBV5-4 and TRBJ1-2; TRBD1 agrees at 7 bases. This CDR3 comprises 14 residues. Trimming cost V 7 bases and J 4 bases; bases outside gene matches: 10. Germline lookup yields CDR1 SGHNT and CDR2 YYREEE (reference sequence).

This sequence joins TRBV29-1 and TRBJ2-2; D is tentatively TRBD1 or TRBD2 (6 bases each). Per the germline V gene, CDR1 is SQVTM and CDR2 is ANQGSEA. The length of the CDR3 is 13 residues. V lost 5 bases, J lost 5 bases, and 12 bases lay in between. The CDR3 reads CSVNEGGTGELFF. The CDR3 DNA reads TGCAGCGTTAATGAAGGGGGGACCGGGGAGCTGTTTTTT.

This clonotype was detected only a few times. The DNA for the CDR3 is TGTGCCACCAGTGACCCGGGCCGGAATGAGCAGTTCTTC. Translation gives CATSDPGRNEQFF. This rearrangement joins TRBV24-1 to TRBJ2-1, with D unresolved. V was pared by 4 bases and J by 7 bases, with 10 bases between. Germline V gene lookup returns CDR1 KGHDR and CDR2 SFDVKD. The CDR3 runs to 13 residues.

This clonotype is a singleton in its sample. This rearrangement joins TRBV7-2 to TRBJ2-3; 9 bases match TRBD2. V lost 6 bases to trimming and J lost 5 bases; unmatched junction nucleotides: 12. In germline, CDR1 is SGHTA, CDR2 FQGNSA. This CDR3 contains 16 residues. The CDR3 DNA follows: TGTGCCAGCAGGAGGGCTAGCGGGACGGTTTTAGATACGCAGTATTTT. The encoded protein is CASRRASGTVLDTQYF.

This chain connects TRBV12-3 or TRBV12-4 to TRBJ2-7, with 7 bases aligning to TRBD1. With 6 bases clipped from V and 2 bases from J, the junction kept 4 bases outside the gene matches. The CDR3 loop spans 13 amino acids. CDR3 amino acids: CASRHRGAYEQYF. For the CDR3, the DNA is TGTGCCAGCAGGCACAGGGGAGCCTACGAGCAGTACTTC.

This clonotype occurred a few times. This chain joins TRBV20-1 and TRBJ1-4; 7 nucleotides align to TRBD1. V was pared by 2 bases and J by 8 bases, with 2 bases of the junction left unmatched. Germline values: CDR1 DFQATT, CDR2 SNEGSKA (reference sequence). The CDR3 covers 12 residues. The CDR3 nucleotides are TGCAGTGCTAGACAGGGGGGGGAAAAACTGTTTTTT. It translates to CSARQGGEKLFF.

This clonotype was found a few times. This chain uses TRBV5-1 with TRBJ2-1, with 7 positions matching TRBD2. Germline loops: CDR1 SGHRS, CDR2 YFSETQ. V trimming: 2 bases; J trimming: 2 bases; junction bases outside the gene matches: 7. The length of the CDR3 is 16 residues. The CDR3 is CASSLTGGGAYNEQFF. The DNA of the CDR3 is TGCGCCAGCAGCTTAACGGGAGGCGGGGCCTACAATGAGCAGTTCTTC. The entire variable domain, with the rest obtained from reference TRBV5-1 and TRBJ2-1, is as follows: KAGVTQTPRYLIKTRGQQVTLSCSPISGHRSVSWYQQTPGQGLQFLFEYFSETQRNKGNFPGRFSGRQFSNSRSEMNVSTLELGDSALYLCASSLTGGGAYNEQFFGPGTRLTVL.

The chain uses TRBV7-8 and TRBJ2-1; TRBD2 matches at 8 bases. Judging by the DNA end, TRBJ2-5 fits better; the J call may be wrong. The CDR3 sequence is 18 residues long. Looked up from germline, CDR1 is SGHVS and CDR2 is FQNEAQ. In DNA form, the CDR3 reads TGTGCCAGCAGCTTAGTATTTACGGGCGGGGGGCTCCAAGAGACCCAGTACTTC. Encoded protein: CASSLVFTGGGLQETQYF.

V is TRBV9 and J is TRBJ2-2, with no clear D. The ends were cut back, 0 bases at V and 7 bases at J, with 10 bases in the middle. Germline V gene sequence: CDR1 SGDLS, CDR2 YYNGEE. The CDR3 extends over 14 amino acids. CDR3: CASSVEGLSGELFF. CDR3 DNA sequence: TGTGCCAGCAGCGTAGAGGGCCTGAGCGGGGAGCTGTTTTTT.

This clonotype was picked up many times. This chain links TRBV28 with TRBJ2-3; 8 bases line up with TRBD1. The ends lost 6 bases at V and 1 base at J; junction bases unmatched: 6. This CDR3 region has 15 residues. Germline V gives CDR1 MDHEN, CDR2 SYDVKM. The CDR3 protein is CASSLWGQGTDTQYF. The CDR3 DNA reads as TGTGCCAGCAGCCTTTGGGGACAGGGCACAGATACGCAGTATTTT.